What follows are 15 T cell receptor beta chains derived from one specimen sequenced in a study of T cell clonality in common variable immunodeficiency. TCRdb's copy holds only in-frame clones and misses some; the assay was immunoSEQ multiplex PCR. The sample yields 55,000 or so clones, without any singletons. The source material was peripheral blood mononuclear cells. These receptors were collected from a person aged 18-70 years in good health.

This clone occurred many times. The read terminates 3 residues ahead of where the CDR3 ends, so the germline J gene completes it. The chain employs TRBV19 and TRBJ1-1, with a tentative D call TRBD1 (6 bases). Trimming stripped 3 bases from V and 7 bases from J, with 18 bases between. This CDR3 has 15 residues. Germline CDR1 is LNHDA and CDR2 is SQIVND (reference sequence). The sequenced CDR3 bases are TGTGCCAGTAGTATCTCGAGTTTGGCGGACAGTGAA. Translation gives CASSISSLADSE. The whole CDR3 is CASSISSLADSEAFF.

Comments on this clone: The sequenced fragment ends 3 residues before the CDR3 boundary, so the rest is inferred from the germline J gene. V and J are TRBV18 and TRBJ1-2; maybe TRBD1 (5 bases). CDR1 is KGHSH, CDR2 LQKENI, per germline. The V and J ends lost 4 bases and 0 bases respectively, with 15 bases between them. CDR3 length equals 16 residues. The CDR3 region is CASSLDLGPTNYGYTF. The part of the CDR3 DNA that was read is TGTGCCAGCTCACTTGATCTGGGGCCAACTAACTATGGC.

Remarks on this clone: The read terminates 3 residues before the CDR3 end, so the remaining end is supplied by the germline J gene. The chain recombines TRBV7-9 with TRBJ1-2; TRBD1 agrees at 9 bases. In germline, CDR1 is SEHNR, CDR2 FQNEAQ (reference sequence). The CDR3 totals 14 residues. The CDR3: CASSLGQGIHDYTF. CDR3 bases read: TGTGCCAGCAGCTTGGGACAGGGAATCCACGAC.

In its sample, this clone was seen many times. With the read ending 3 residues before the CDR3 end, the germline J gene is used to fill in that end. The chain recombines TRBV27 with TRBJ1-1, with 9 bases that match TRBD1. CDR1 and CDR2 from the germline V gene are MNHEY and SMNVEV (reference sequence). This CDR3 has 13 amino acids. The sequenced part of the CDR3 DNA is TGTGCCAGCAGTCCACGGACAGGGGTGGGG. Translated: CASSPRTGVG. In full, the CDR3 reads CASSPRTGVGAFF.

The table lists this clone with many counts. This CDR3 is CASLLSGYTEAFF. The DNA read from the CDR3 is TGTGCCAGCCTCCTTTCAGGGTACACTGAA. The rearrangement uses TRBV19 and TRBJ1-1; TRBD1 might be the D (5 bases). From the germline J gene comes the end of the CDR3, since the read stops 3 residues before it. Germline values: CDR1 LNHDA, CDR2 SQIVND (reference sequence). This CDR3 has 13 amino acids. V dropped 9 bases and J dropped 3 bases, with 14 bases sitting between them.

This clone has at least ten counts. The read gets to within 3 residues of the CDR3 end, and the germline J gene fills in the rest. J is TRBJ2-3 and V is TRBV19; TRBD2 aligns across 10 bases. CDR3 length: 14 amino acids. Germline V gene data show CDR1 as LNHDA and CDR2 as SQIVND (reference sequence). V gave up 5 bases and J gave up 3 bases; unmatched junction bases: 2. This CDR3 reads CASSPSGSTDTQYF. The DNA read from the CDR3 is TGTGCCAGTAGTCCTAGCGGGAGTACAGATACG.

This clone was observed many times. The read gets to within 3 residues of the CDR3 end, and the germline J gene fills in the rest. The rearrangement links TRBV2 to TRBJ1-6; no reliable D call. The germline V gene encodes CDR1 SNHLY and CDR2 FYNNEI. Trimming removed 5 bases at V and 9 bases at J, with 8 bases between. CDR3 length: 12 amino acids. The CDR3 sequence: CASSQTGSPLHF. Incomplete CDR3 DNA: TGTGCCAGCAGTCAAACGGGTTCACCC.

The sample holds many counts of this clone. The read gets to within 3 residues of the CDR3 end, and the germline J gene fills in the rest. The rearrangement joins TRBV20-1 to TRBJ2-1; 7 positions agree with TRBD2. Germline V gene sequence: CDR1 DFQATT, CDR2 SNEGSKA (reference sequence). V lost 3 bases to trimming and J lost 5 bases; unmatched junction nucleotides: 4. This CDR3 region has 13 residues. The CDR3 DNA, read in part, is TGCAGTGCTAGCACTAGCGCGAACAATGAG. It is translated as CSASTSANNE. The entire CDR3 protein reads CSASTSANNEQFF.

This clone has a count of ten or more. The CDR3 end lies 3 residues beyond the end of the read and is filled in from the germline J gene. The chain is built from TRBV2 and TRBJ2-5; D is ambiguous. CDR1 is SNHLY, CDR2 FYNNEI, per germline. Trimming pared 2 bases from V and 2 bases from J, leaving 6 bases between. The CDR3 extends over 13 amino acids. This chain's CDR3 is CASSESRQETQYF. CDR3 bases read: TGTGCCAGCAGTGAATCCCGGCAAGAGACC.

This clone was seen ten or more times. The read ends 3 residues before the CDR3 terminus; that terminus is restored from the germline J gene. The chain joins TRBV7-3 to TRBJ2-2; 8 bases match TRBD2. The CDR3 totals 16 residues. Looked up from germline, CDR1 is SGHTA and CDR2 is FQGTGA. The V gene end was trimmed by 1 base and the J gene end by 2 bases; junction bases not matched to a gene: 3. The CDR3 loop reads CASSLNSGRNTGELFF. The covered CDR3 bases are TGTGCCAGCAGCTTAAACAGCGGGAGAAACACCGGGGAG.

This clone came up many times. The CDR3 extends 3 residues past the end of the read, so its final part is completed from the germline J gene. The chain couples TRBV5-1 to TRBJ2-3, with 11 positions matching TRBD2. In germline, CDR1 is SGHRS, CDR2 YFSETQ. Losses at the gene ends were 4 bases for V and 0 bases for J; bases not matched to a gene: 10. CDR3 length: 18 amino acids. The CDR3 spells CASSRTGTSGPSTDTQYF. The DNA read from the CDR3 is TGCGCCAGCAGCAGAACCGGGACTAGCGGACCTAGCACAGATACG.

At least ten counts were recorded for this clone. The read terminates 3 residues before the CDR3 end, so the remaining end is supplied by the germline J gene. The V and J genes are TRBV19 and TRBJ2-2; the match to TRBD1 covers 8 bases. Germline CDR1 and CDR2: LNHDA and SQIVND (reference sequence). CDR3 size: 17 residues. With V trimmed by 5 bases and J by 8 bases, 16 bases remained unmatched. Here the CDR3 reads CASSGHQGARIAGELFF. Incomplete CDR3 DNA: TGTGCCAGTAGTGGGCATCAGGGGGCGCGAATAGCAGGGGAG.

This clone was recorded many times. The CDR3 end falls 3 residues outside the read, so it is completed with the germline J gene. The rearrangement joins TRBV11-2 to TRBJ2-1; 7 nucleotides align to TRBD2. The V gene end was trimmed by 3 bases and the J gene end by 4 bases; junction bases not matched to a gene: 3. In germline, CDR1 is SGHAT, CDR2 FQNNGV. The CDR3 is 14 residues long. CDR3 DNA (partial): TGTGCCAGCAGCTTCGGAGCGGGGTACAATGAG. Its protein product is CASSFGAGYNE. The full CDR3 is CASSFGAGYNEQFF.

This clone was detected ten times or more. The read is 3 residues too short to cover the CDR3 end, so that end is filled in from the germline J gene. The V gene is TRBV5-1, the J gene TRBJ1-1; 9 nucleotides agree with TRBD1. In germline, CDR1 is SGHRS, CDR2 YFSETQ. V was clipped by 4 bases and J by 3 bases; unmatched bases: 4. The CDR3 is 14 amino acids. CDR3 bases read: TGCGCCAGCAGCGTCGACAGGGGGGACACTGAA. Protein product: CASSVDRGDTE. Given in full, the CDR3 is CASSVDRGDTEAFF.

There are many counts of this clone. With the read ending 3 residues before the CDR3 end, the germline J gene is used to fill in that end. This chain links TRBV9 with TRBJ1-2, with unresolved D. This CDR3 region has 12 residues. Germline V gene data show CDR1 as SGDLS and CDR2 as YYNGEE. Trimming took off 10 bases at V and 0 bases at J, with 10 bases between the two ends. The CDR3 spells CAAQSPNYGYTF. Incomplete CDR3 DNA: TGTGCCGCGCAATCGCCTAACTATGGC.